This T cell receptor beta chain is drawn from a study of cytomegalovirus exposure and HLA in healthy donors. Study findings and constraints: Presence/absence results assume similar sequencing depth per donor, which may not hold. Later work found most CMV-associated TCR beta chains apparently HLA-restricted. The study put under 200 TCR beta chains on its list as cytomegalovirus-associated. CMV serostatus alone was available as immune exposure information.

This CDR3 contains 13 residues. Trimming stripped 6 bases from V and 4 bases from J, with 10 bases between. Germline V gene lookup returns CDR1 MNHEY and CDR2 SMNVEV (reference sequence). For this clone: Its antigen is as yet unknown.

The PCR employed 60 Vbeta primers together with 13 Jbeta primers. Profiling relied on immunoSEQ multiplex PCR, and the TCRdb table lists in-frame clones only, not all of them. The table lists around 89,000 clones, around 85% of them singletons. This TCR was recovered from a girl aged 2 to 9 in good health and CMV-seropositive. The rearrangement links TRBV27 to TRBJ2-1; D is perhaps TRBD1 (5 bases). The sequencing sample was made of PBMCs. The CDR3 nucleotides read TGTGCCAGCAGCCCAGGGTTATACAATGAGCAGTTCTTC. It encodes CASSPGLYNEQFF.